This T cell receptor beta chain was identified in a study of blood T cell repertoires in COVID-19. This clone was seen a few times. In Cohort 3, a recovered donor had either two negative PCRs, clearance, or symptom resolution. Method: immunoSEQ multiplex PCR; TCRdb's copy keeps in-frame clones and lacks some. This table holds fewer than 500,000 clones, 80% to 90% found once. The receptor comes from a man aged 25 to 45 who had recovered from COVID-19. The sample comprised PBMCs or T cells enriched from blood (not recorded which).

The CDR3 DNA sequence: TGTGCCAGTAGTATCAACCCCCAGGGGGTCTATGGCTACACCTTC. This sequence encodes CASSINPQGVYGYTF. The gene calls are TRBV19 and TRBJ1-2; 7 nucleotides align to TRBD1. Germline trimming cut 3 bases from V and 4 bases from J; bases unmatched to any gene: 8. The CDR3 is made up of 15 amino acids. In germline, CDR1 is LNHDA, CDR2 SQIVND (reference sequence).